These 2 T cell receptor beta chains were all obtained from the same sample, sequenced in a study of early T cells in non-severe SARS-CoV-2 infection. TCRdb re-called the 5' RACE reads with MiXCR, one entry per CDR3 protein. Of 70,000 to 90,000 distinct CDR3 sequences in the sample, about 10% were seen once. Here the sequenced sample was whole blood, taken at baseline. These receptors were collected from an adult who was a healthcare worker with PCR-confirmed SARS-CoV-2 infection or an uninfected control (not recorded which).

This clonotype was counted a few times. The chain uses TRBV21-1 and TRBJ1-1. TRBV21-1 counts as a pseudogene. CDR3 length: 14 amino acids. The CDR3 DNA sequence: TGTGCCAGCACCAAGGACCCTCTGACGGATGAAGCTTTCTTT. It yields the protein CASTKDPLTDEAFF.

This rearrangement joins TRBV6-2 or TRBV6-3 to TRBJ2-5; TRBD2 matches at 9 bases. This CDR3 has 15 amino acids. CDR1 and CDR2 from the germline V gene are MNHEY and SVGEGT. J gave up 2 bases and V 7 bases, and 8 bases lay outside the gene matches. For the CDR3, the DNA is TGTGCCAGCAAAACAGCGGGAGGCGCTCAAGAGACCCAGTACTTC. Translation gives CASKTAGGAQETQYF.